Listed below are T cell receptor beta chains from one sample, sequenced in a study of T cell responses to AZD1222 COVID-19 vaccine. Profiling relied on immunoSEQ multiplex PCR, and the TCRdb table lists in-frame clones only, not all of them. Found here are about 98,000 clones, approximately 86% of them singletons; the top ten hold 10%. Source: peripheral blood, taken on day 0 of MenACWY control vaccination. These receptor sequences come from an adult in good health. The CDR3 runs from the conserved cysteine through the conserved F or W. D genes are given only for firm matches. Size is stated for part of the rows, as once, few or many counts, or as a class when the clone is expanded.

clone_size	v_call	d_call	j_call	cdr3_nt	cdr3_aa
.	TRBV13	.	TRBJ1-1	TGTGCCAGCAGCTTAGGCGGGGGCTCCACTGAAGCTTTCTTT	CASSLGGGSTEAFF
few	TRBV5-6	TRBD1	TRBJ1-3	TGTGCCAGCAGCTTACAGGGGGTAAGGTCTGGAAACACCATATATTTT	CASSLQGVRSGNTIYF
.	TRBV14	TRBD1	TRBJ2-7	TGTGCCAGCAGCCAACCCCCGCAGGGGGCGCCCGATCTCCCCTACGAGCAGTACTTC	CASSQPPQGAPDLPYEQYF
.	TRBV5-1	.	TRBJ1-1	TGCGCCAGCAGCCCCTCATTGGGGCAATTTAACACTGAAGCTTTCTTT	CASSPSLGQFNTEAFF
once	TRBV28	TRBD1	TRBJ1-3	TGTGCCAGCAGAATACAGGGGGTCTCTGGAAACACCATATATTTT	CASRIQGVSGNTIYF
once	TRBV13	.	TRBJ2-2	TGTGCCAGCAGCTTAGGCGGAGGGAACACCGGGGAGCTGTTTTTT	CASSLGGGNTGELFF
once	TRBV5-1	TRBD1	TRBJ1-6	TGCGCCAGCAGCCTGGGACAGAATAATTCACCCCTCCACTTT	CASSLGQNNSPLHF
.	TRBV28	TRBD1	TRBJ1-3	TGTGCCAGCAGTTCCTTCCGCCGGGACAGGGGTAAGGGTATCGTCTCTGGAAACACCATATATTTT	CASSSFRRDRGKGIVSGNTIYF
.	TRBV18	TRBD1	TRBJ1-2	TGTGCCAGCTCACCACTCGAGGGGGCCGGGTATGGCTACACCTTC	CASSPLEGAGYGYTF
.	TRBV4-3	TRBD1	TRBJ1-6	TGCGCCAGCAGCCAAGATAGGTTAAGCACAGGGGGCTCCTATAATTCACCCCTCCACTTT	CASSQDRLSTGGSYNSPLHF
.	TRBV19	.	TRBJ2-3	TGTGCCAGTAGGCCACAGGCAACTAGCACAGATACGCAGTATTTT	CASRPQATSTDTQYF
once	TRBV5-4	TRBD1	TRBJ2-7	TGTGCCAGCAGCGCTTTAGGGACAGGGGCTGAAGAGCAGTACTTC	CASSALGTGAEEQYF
.	TRBV30	TRBD1	TRBJ1-6	TGTGCCTGGGGACAGGGGAATTCACCCCTCCACTTT	CAWGQGNSPLHF
.	TRBV25-1	TRBD2	TRBJ2-1	TGTGCCAGCAGTGCTGGCGGGGGGTACAATGAGCAGTTCTTC	CASSAGGGYNEQFF
.	TRBV19	.	TRBJ1-1	TGTGCCAGTAGTTGGACAGAAGAAGCTTTCTTT	CASSWTEEAFF
.	TRBV12-3/TRBV12-4	.	TRBJ1-1	TGTGCCAGCAGGGGGACGGGTACTGAAGCTTTCTTT	CASRGTGTEAFF
.	TRBV10-3	TRBD1	TRBJ2-5	TGTGCCATCAGACAAGGACAGGCGAAAGAGACCCAGTACTTC	CAIRQGQAKETQYF
few	TRBV14	.	TRBJ1-6	TGTGCCAGCAGCCAAGAGGGGGGAACGAACTTGTTCCCCCTCCACTTT	CASSQEGGTNLFPLHF
.	TRBV27	TRBD1	TRBJ1-6	TGTGCCAGCAGTTGCCGGGACAGGGAGAGCTCCTATAATTCACCCCTCCACTTT	CASSCRDRESSYNSPLHF
.	TRBV3-1/TRBV3-2	TRBD1	TRBJ2-5	TGTGCCAGCAGCCCGCGCAACAGGGGGGCCAGGGAGACCCAGTACTTC	CASSPRNRGARETQYF